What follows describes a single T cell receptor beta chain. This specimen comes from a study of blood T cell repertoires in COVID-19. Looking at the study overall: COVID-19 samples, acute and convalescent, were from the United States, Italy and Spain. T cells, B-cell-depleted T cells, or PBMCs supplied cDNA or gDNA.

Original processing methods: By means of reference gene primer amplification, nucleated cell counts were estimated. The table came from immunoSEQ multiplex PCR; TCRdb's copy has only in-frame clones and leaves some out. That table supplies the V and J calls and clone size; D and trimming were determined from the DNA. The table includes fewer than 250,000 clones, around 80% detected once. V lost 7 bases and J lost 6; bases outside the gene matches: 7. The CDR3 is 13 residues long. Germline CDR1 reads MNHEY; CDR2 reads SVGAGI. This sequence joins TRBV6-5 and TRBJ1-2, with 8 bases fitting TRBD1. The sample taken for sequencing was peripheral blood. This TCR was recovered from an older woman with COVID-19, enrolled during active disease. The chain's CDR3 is CASTDRERHGYTF. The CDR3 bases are TGTGCCAGCACGGACAGGGAACGCCATGGCTACACCTTC.